Described below is a single T cell receptor (beta chain) sequence and its context. What this receptor recognizes is not known. Base qualities were left out, and no much larger clone turns up one base away. This entry is derived from a study of OX40 agonist ivuxolimab in advanced cancers. Turning to the overall study: The costimulatory receptor OX40 (CD134) was targeted by ivuxolimab, a fully human IgG2 agonistic monoclonal antibody. Intravenous ivuxolimab was administered to patients every 2 weeks at six dose levels: 0.01, 0.1, 0.3, 1.5, 3 and 10 mg/kg. Among the roughly 52 dose-escalation patients, some 20 had hepatocellular carcinoma, about 15 melanoma, 9 renal cell carcinoma and 9 head and neck cancer. The dose-escalation cohort was 82.7% male with a mean age of approximately 60 years, ranging from roughly 23 to 80. Prior anti-PD-1, anti-PD-L1 or anti-CTLA-4 therapy was permitted, and 30% to 45% of dose-escalation patients had received checkpoint inhibitors. Partial responses occurred in three dose-escalation patients: two with cutaneous melanoma and one with hepatocellular carcinoma. The point of sequencing TCRbeta in the periphery was to test whether ivuxolimab changed TCR sequence diversity and drove clonal T-cell expansion. The paper covers the monotherapy dose-escalation part of the phase I ivuxolimab trial, which included N of about 56 patients. Results and caveats for the whole study, not just this receptor: After ivuxolimab, more expanded clones were found on average in CD8+ T cells than in CD4+ T cells. Low levels of normalized T-cell clonal expansion were also shown by some nonresponding patients. Partial responders in the 0.1-3.0 mg/kg groups had among the lowest normalized peripheral clonal expansion, especially among CD8+ T cells. At doses of 0.1 to 3.0 mg/kg, clonal expansion of both CD4+ and CD8+ T cells in blood was seen between baseline and week 6. The antigen specificity of the clonally expanded peripheral T cells was not determined.

Patients with a history of autoimmune disease or receiving systemic immunosuppression were excluded from the trial. Peripheral blood for TCR sequencing was drawn from every dose cohort at baseline, at cycle 4 day 1 and at cycle 7 day 1. The samples were drawn from a first-in-human, open-label, multicenter phase I dose-escalation trial of ivuxolimab. Adults with locally advanced or metastatic head and neck squamous cell, hepatocellular, melanoma or renal cell carcinoma were enrolled in the trial. CD4+ and CD8+ T cells were sorted separately from peripheral blood before TCR sequencing. Deletion took 1 base off V and 7 bases off J, with a span of 10 bases between the germline ends. The CDR3 sequence holds 14 residues, the cysteine and phenylalanine included. Kept here is only the CDR3 DNA, which spans 42 bases and is read in frame from base 1. The germline V gene (reference sequence) specifies LNHDA as CDR1 and SQIVND as CDR2.

For sequencing of the TCRbeta CDR3 region, genomic DNA was extracted from the sorted cells. TCRbeta CDR3 regions were sequenced using the immunoSEQ Assay. TCRdb obtained this table from immuneACCESS and retained in-frame rearrangements with V and J assigned. These tables miss some clones; where compared with another copy, unresolved V genes account for less than half of the shortfall, and the remainder is unexplained. The sample contains 70,000 to 95,000 clones, around 83% of them found a single time. The ten biggest clones cover less than 0.85% of the sample. The sample was CD4+ or CD8+ T cells sorted from blood, taken in a trial of the OX40 agonist ivuxolimab. The rearranged segments are TRBV19 and TRBJ1-4; too little of a D gene remains to name it. The sequence was collected from an adult with an advanced solid tumor such as melanoma, head and neck, liver or kidney cancer. CDR3 region: CASSIGAGPEKLFF. The nucleotides are TGTGCCAGTAGTATAGGGGCAGGCCCTGAAAAACTGTTTTTT.